What follows are 6 T cell receptor beta chains derived from one specimen sequenced in a study of blood T cell repertoires in COVID-19. Measured with immunoSEQ multiplex PCR; TCRdb has only the in-frame clones, and not every one. The sample has around 300,000 clones, 90% seen once; the top ten hold 1.7%. The sample comprised PBMCs or T cells enriched from blood (not recorded which). These receptors came from a woman aged 18 to 35 with acute COVID-19.

The chain links TRBV19 to TRBJ2-3, with D tentatively TRBD2 (7 bases). The CDR3 is 20 amino acids. CDR1 and CDR2 from the germline V gene are LNHDA and SQIVND (reference sequence). The V gene lost 5 bases and the J gene lost 0 bases, with 27 bases spanning the gap. CDR3 loop: CASSWGSLTLQGGSTDTQYF. In nucleotides, the CDR3 is TGTGCCAGTAGTTGGGGCAGCCTTACCTTACAGGGAGGGAGCACAGATACGCAGTATTTT.

V gene TRBV7-2 combines with J gene TRBJ2-2; the match to TRBD2 covers 9 bases. V trimming: 3 bases; J trimming: 6 bases; junction bases outside the gene matches: 8. The CDR3 sequence is 16 residues long. In germline, CDR1 is SGHTA, CDR2 FQGNSA. CDR3 sequence: CASSLLAGNKAGELFF. The CDR3 DNA reads as TGTGCCAGCAGCTTGCTAGCGGGAAACAAGGCCGGGGAGCTGTTTTTT.

The chain employs TRBV19 and TRBJ1-6, with D unresolved. The germline V and J ends were trimmed by 6 bases and 7 bases, with 13 bases remaining between them. This CDR3 is built from 14 residues. Germline CDR1 and CDR2: LNHDA and SQIVND (reference sequence). CDR3 bases: TGTGCCAGTAGGCCTGACTCCGAAAATTCACCCCTCCACTTT. Residues: CASRPDSENSPLHF. Complete variable domain (other parts from reference TRBV19 and TRBJ1-6): DGGITQSPKYLFRKEGQNVTLSCEQNLNHDAMYWYRQDPGQGLRLIYYSQIVNDFQKGDIAEGYSVSREKKESFPLTVTSAQKNPTAFYLCASRPDSENSPLHFGNGTRLTVT.

This chain links TRBV5-4 with TRBJ2-7, with 7 bases lining up with TRBD1. Trimming at V came to 4 bases and at J to 4 bases, leaving 8 bases not matched to a gene. This CDR3 is built from 14 residues. Germline V gene lookup returns CDR1 SGHNT and CDR2 YYREEE (reference sequence). As DNA, the CDR3 is TGTGCCAGCAGCCCCGGGACAGCCTCTTACGAGCAGTACTTC. Residues: CASSPGTASYEQYF.

The sample holds one count of this clone. The chain links TRBV7-9 to TRBJ2-1; 8 positions match TRBD1. Trimming at V came to 5 bases and at J to 6 bases, leaving 9 bases not matched to a gene. This CDR3 is built from 15 residues. Germline-derived CDR1 and CDR2 are SEHNR and FQNEAQ (reference sequence). In nucleotides, the CDR3 is TGTGCCAGCAGCCAATATGGGACAGGAATCAATGAGCAGTTCTTC. Amino acid sequence: CASSQYGTGINEQFF.

The CDR3 DNA sequence: TGTGCCACCAGCAGCGGGACAGGGGGCGCTCCTGAAGCTTTCTTT. Translated, it gives CATSSGTGGAPEAFF. The V call is TRBV15, the J call TRBJ1-1; 12 bases are shared with TRBD1. The CDR3 is 15 amino acids. The V gene end was trimmed by 3 bases and the J gene end by 6 bases; junction bases not matched to a gene: 5. CDR1 and CDR2 from the germline V gene are LNHNV and YYDKDF (reference sequence). Full variable domain (outside the CDR3, taken from reference TRBV15 and TRBJ1-1): DAMVIQNPRYQVTQFGKPVTLSCSQTLNHNVMYWYQQKSSQAPKLLFHYYDKDFNNEADTPDNFQSRRPNTSFCFLDIRSPGLGDTAMYLCATSSGTGGAPEAFFGQGTRLTVV.